Each of the 22 T cell receptor beta chains below was sequenced from the same sample in a study of OX40 agonist ivuxolimab in advanced cancers. Only in-frame clones appear in the TCRdb table, and some are missing; sequencing was by immunoSEQ multiplex PCR. The data hold roughly 49,000 clones, with 85% to 90% observed a single time. The sequenced sample was CD4+ or CD8+ T cells sorted from blood, obtained in a trial of the OX40 agonist ivuxolimab. The source of these receptors is an adult with an advanced solid tumor such as melanoma, head and neck, liver or kidney cancer.

This sequence joins TRBV5-1 and TRBJ1-5; 8 nucleotides match TRBD1. Losses at the gene ends were 2 bases for V and 6 bases for J; bases not matched to a gene: 7. The germline gives CDR1 SGHRS, CDR2 YFSETQ. CDR3 length: 15 amino acids. CDR3 nucleotides: TGCGCCAGCAGCTTCTCAGGGGGCTTTGGTCAGCCCCAGCATTTT. Its protein is CASSFSGGFGQPQHF.

This clone appeared a single time. The CDR3 DNA is TGTGCCATCAGTGAGTCGACCAGAGCCTACGAGCAGTACTTC. Translating gives CAISESTRAYEQYF. This rearrangement joins TRBV10-3 to TRBJ2-7; D ambiguous. Germline V gene data show CDR1 as ENHRY and CDR2 as SYGVKD. V was cut by 0 bases and J by 2 bases, with 8 bases left in between. The CDR3 extends over 14 amino acids.

The chain is built from TRBV29-1 and TRBJ2-7; 7 positions match TRBD1. The CDR3 contains 18 residues. Germline V gene lookup returns CDR1 SQVTM and CDR2 ANQGSEA. V was pared by 7 bases and J by 4 bases, with 25 bases of the junction left unmatched. For the CDR3, the DNA is TGCAGCGCCGCCCAACCTTTGGACGGGCAGGGGGTTCAGTACGAGCAGTACTTC. Translated: CSAAQPLDGQGVQYEQYF.

This chain connects TRBV5-1 to TRBJ1-4, with TRBD1 identical over 7 bases. After removal of 3 bases from V and 3 bases from J, the junction contained 2 bases not matched to a gene. CDR1 and CDR2 from the germline V gene are SGHRS and YFSETQ. The length of the CDR3 is 14 residues. DNA of the CDR3: TGCGCCAGCAGCTCTGGGACAGCTAATGAAAAACTGTTTTTT. As protein: CASSSGTANEKLFF.

V usage is TRBV14 and J usage is TRBJ2-7; unclear D gene. The CDR3 is 13 residues long. The V and J ends lost 0 bases and 3 bases respectively, with 6 bases between them. Per germline, CDR1 SGHDN and CDR2 FVKESK. The CDR3 sequence is CASSQELGYEQYF. The CDR3 DNA reads TGTGCCAGCAGCCAAGAACTCGGCTACGAGCAGTACTTC.

J is TRBJ1-5 and V is TRBV5-6, with a possible D match to TRBD1 (5 bases). The germline V and J ends were trimmed by 7 bases and 6 bases, with 14 bases remaining between them. This CDR3 is 13 amino acids long. Germline V lookup: CDR1 SGHDT, CDR2 YYEEEE. Written as DNA, the CDR3 is TGTGCCAGCGGAGACCTTGGGGGTCAGCCCCAGCATTTT. It is translated as CASGDLGGQPQHF.

The V call is TRBV7-3, the J call TRBJ1-1; no clear D gene. This CDR3 has 13 residues. Trimming pared 6 bases from V and 0 bases from J, leaving 8 bases between. CDR1 and CDR2 from the germline V gene are SGHTA and FQGTGA. The CDR3 DNA reads TGTGCCAGCAGGGACTCAATGAACACTGAAGCTTTCTTT. Encoded protein: CASRDSMNTEAFF.

V is TRBV9 and J is TRBJ2-3; D gene ambiguous. This CDR3 contains 14 residues. The germline V and J ends were trimmed by 4 bases and 0 bases, with 9 bases remaining between them. Germline-derived CDR1 and CDR2 are SGDLS and YYNGEE. The CDR3 protein is CASSFERSTDTQYF. The CDR3 bases are TGTGCCAGCAGCTTCGAGCGTAGCACAGATACGCAGTATTTT.

This chain connects TRBV21-1 to TRBJ2-7. TRBV21-1 counts as a pseudogene. The CDR3 sequence is 15 residues long. CDR3 in DNA: TGTGCCAGCAGCAAAGGACCGGGCCAAATCTACGAGCAGTACTTC. As protein: CASSKGPGQIYEQYF.

The chain recombines TRBV7-9 with TRBJ1-1; the match to TRBD1 covers 7 bases. Germline V gene data show CDR1 as SEHNR and CDR2 as FQNEAQ (reference sequence). J was trimmed by 3 bases and V by 3 bases; bases with no gene match: 4. The CDR3 spans 14 residues. The CDR3 DNA reads as TGTGCCAGCAGCTTGGGGGACAGACACACTGAAGCTTTCTTT. Encoded protein: CASSLGDRHTEAFF.

The chain employs TRBV7-8 and TRBJ2-5; 11 nucleotides align to TRBD2. The CDR3 spans 18 residues. CDR1 and CDR2 from the germline V gene are SGHVS and FQNEAQ. V shed 1 base, J shed 4 bases, and the junction held 11 bases outside the gene matches. The CDR3 loop reads CASSLERLAGGYGETQYF. The DNA for the CDR3 is TGTGCCAGCAGCTTAGAGAGGCTAGCGGGAGGTTACGGAGAGACCCAGTACTTC.

This clone has just a few counts. J is TRBJ2-7 and V is TRBV30, with unresolved D. The CDR3 contains 11 residues. Germline V gene data show CDR1 as GTSNPN and CDR2 as SVGIG (reference sequence). The ends were cut back, 4 bases at V and 4 bases at J, with 8 bases in the middle. This CDR3 is CAWITRYEQYF. For the CDR3, the DNA is TGTGCCTGGATAACTCGGTACGAGCAGTACTTC.

The rearrangement uses TRBV7-9 and TRBJ1-4; D is unclear. The germline V gene has CDR1 SEHNR and CDR2 FQNEAQ (reference sequence). Trimming removed 8 bases at V and 7 bases at J, with 14 bases between. This CDR3 contains 13 residues. The CDR3 DNA follows: TGTGCCAGCGGACGGGCTTGGGGTGAAAAACTGTTTTTT. Protein product: CASGRAWGEKLFF.

The chain links TRBV9 to TRBJ2-3, with TRBD1 identical over 8 bases. The trim removed 0 bases at V and 6 bases at J, leaving 9 bases unmatched. The germline gives CDR1 SGDLS, CDR2 YYNGEE. The length of the CDR3 is 16 residues. CDR3 sequence reads: CASSVDRGAQRDTQYF. Written as DNA, the CDR3 is TGTGCCAGCAGCGTAGACAGGGGGGCTCAAAGGGATACGCAGTATTTT.

The chain uses TRBV7-8 and TRBJ2-7; D gene unclear. The CDR3 spans 13 residues. Germline CDR1 is SGHVS and CDR2 is FQNEAQ. Between the trimmed V and J ends, which lost 4 bases and 4 bases, there was a span of 11 bases. This CDR3 is CASSSDTPYEQYF. CDR3 bases: TGTGCCAGCAGCTCGGATACACCGTACGAGCAGTACTTC.

The chain combines TRBV30 with TRBJ1-2; a weak D match, TRBD1 (6 bases). The V and J ends lost 1 base and 5 bases respectively, with 11 bases between them. The germline V gene encodes CDR1 GTSNPN and CDR2 SVGIG (reference sequence). The CDR3 consists of 13 residues. CDR3 DNA sequence: TGTGCCTGGAGTGGTCGGACAGAATATGGCTACACCTTC. Protein: CAWSGRTEYGYTF.

This chain connects TRBV21-1 to TRBJ1-4. TRBV21-1 is termed a pseudogene. This CDR3 has 15 amino acids. Here the CDR3 reads CASRPSDGINEKLFF. In nucleotides, the CDR3 is TGTGCCAGCAGACCCTCTGACGGGATTAATGAAAAACTGTTTTTT.

CDR3 protein: CASSFAAAGELFF. The DNA for the CDR3 is TGTGCCAGCAGTTTTGCAGCTGCCGGGGAGCTGTTTTTT. This chain uses TRBV27 with TRBJ2-2, with D uncertain. The V and J ends lost 3 bases and 6 bases respectively, with 8 bases between them. The V gene's germline CDR1 is MNHEY and CDR2 SMNVEV (reference sequence). This CDR3 is built from 13 residues.

This clone was seen a few times. V is TRBV25-1 and J is TRBJ1-5; a weak D match, TRBD1 (6 bases). This CDR3 has 14 residues. Germline-derived CDR1 and CDR2 are MGHDK and SYGVNS. Trimming pared 8 bases from V and 0 bases from J, leaving 11 bases between. CDR3 region: CASGGTNSNQPQHF. The CDR3 nucleotides read TGTGCCAGCGGAGGGACAAATAGCAATCAGCCCCAGCATTTT.

This clone was detected a few times. The rearrangement uses TRBV5-4 and TRBJ1-1, with D unresolved. V was cut by 4 bases and J by 2 bases, with 15 bases left in between. Germline-derived CDR1 and CDR2 are SGHNT and YYREEE (reference sequence). This CDR3 has 15 amino acids. CDR3: CASSPSSTLNTEAFF. In DNA form, the CDR3 reads TGTGCCAGCAGCCCCTCGTCGACACTAAACACTGAAGCTTTCTTT.

The chain has TRBV2 and TRBJ1-2; no clear D gene. The CDR3 is 13 amino acids. The V end was cut by 0 bases, the J end by 5 bases, with 7 bases between. From germline, CDR1 is SNHLY and CDR2 FYNNEI. CDR3 in amino acids: CASSEALRYGYTF. DNA for the CDR3: TGTGCCAGCAGTGAAGCGCTTCGGTATGGCTACACCTTC.

The chain has TRBV6-1 and TRBJ2-7; weak D call: TRBD2 (5 bases). Germline V CDR1 and CDR2: MNHNS, SASEGT. Trimming took 4 bases from V and 6 from J, leaving 19 bases between them. The CDR3 totals 15 residues. The CDR3 DNA sequence: TGTGCCAGCAGTGCTTGGTCGGGAAATCCGGGCGAGCAGTACTTC. Protein: CASSAWSGNPGEQYF.